The sequence of this TCR beta chain was determined in a study of cytomegalovirus exposure and HLA in healthy donors. The study, taken as a whole, reports: Clonal expansion was found to be greater in HLA-associated TCR beta chains than in equally common others in a later analysis.

With 6 bases clipped from V and 7 bases from J, the junction kept 5 bases outside the gene matches. Germline V CDR1 and CDR2: MNHEY, SVGAGI. The length of the CDR3 is 13 residues. The PCR ran on 60 Vbeta and 13 Jbeta primers. Repertoires were generated with immunoSEQ multiplex PCR, while TCRdb's copy carries only in-frame clones and drops some. This sample's table reports around 110,000 clones. As concerns this clone: The antigen is not known.

V gene TRBV6-5 combines with J gene TRBJ1-5; 8 bases fit TRBD1. The sample taken for sequencing was PBMCs. This sequence was found in a man aged 40-49 years in good health and CMV-seropositive. The CDR3, as DNA: TGTGCCAGCAGCCTGACAGGGGACCAGCCCCAGCATTTT. It translates to CASSLTGDQPQHF.